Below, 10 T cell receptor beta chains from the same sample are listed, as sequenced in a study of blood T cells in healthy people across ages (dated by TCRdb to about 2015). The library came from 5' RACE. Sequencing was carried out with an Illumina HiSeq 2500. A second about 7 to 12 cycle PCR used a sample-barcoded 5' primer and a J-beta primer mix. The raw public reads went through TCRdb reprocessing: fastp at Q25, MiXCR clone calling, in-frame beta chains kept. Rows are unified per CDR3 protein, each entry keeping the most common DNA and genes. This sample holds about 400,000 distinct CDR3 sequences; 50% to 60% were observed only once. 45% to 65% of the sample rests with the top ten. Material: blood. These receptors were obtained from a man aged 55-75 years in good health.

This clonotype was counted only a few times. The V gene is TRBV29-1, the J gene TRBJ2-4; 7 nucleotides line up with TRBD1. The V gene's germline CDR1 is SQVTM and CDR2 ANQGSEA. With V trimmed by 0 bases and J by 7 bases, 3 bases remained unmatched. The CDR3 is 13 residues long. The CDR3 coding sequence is TGCAGCGTTGAAGAAGGGGGCAGGAACATTCAGTACTTC. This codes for CSVEEGGRNIQYF.

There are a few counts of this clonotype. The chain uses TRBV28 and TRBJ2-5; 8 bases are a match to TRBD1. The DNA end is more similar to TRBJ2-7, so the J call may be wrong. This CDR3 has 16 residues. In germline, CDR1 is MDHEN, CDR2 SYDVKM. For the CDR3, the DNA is TGTGCCAGCAGTTTAGGATCGGGACAGGCCAACTACGAGCAGTACTTC. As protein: CASSLGSGQANYEQYF.

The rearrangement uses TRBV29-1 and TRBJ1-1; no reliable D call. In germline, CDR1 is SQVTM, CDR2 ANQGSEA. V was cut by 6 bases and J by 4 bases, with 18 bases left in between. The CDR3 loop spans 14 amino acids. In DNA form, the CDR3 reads TGCAGCGTCAAGGGAGGTGGCGGTATCACTGAAGCTTTCTTT. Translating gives CSVKGGGGITEAFF. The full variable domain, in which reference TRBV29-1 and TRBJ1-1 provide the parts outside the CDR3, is SAVISQKPSRDICQRGTSLTIQCQVDSQVTMMFWYRQQPGQSLTLIATANQGSEATYESGFVIDKFPISRPNLTFSTLTVSNMSPEDSSIYLCSVKGGGGITEAFFGQGTRLTVV.

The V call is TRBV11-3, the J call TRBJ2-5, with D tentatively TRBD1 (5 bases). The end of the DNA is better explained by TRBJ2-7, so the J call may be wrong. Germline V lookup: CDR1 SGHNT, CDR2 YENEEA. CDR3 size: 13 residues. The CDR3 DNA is TGTGCCAGCAGCTTATGGGCAGGGAACGAGCAGTACTTC. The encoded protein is CASSLWAGNEQYF.

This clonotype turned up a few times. DNA for the CDR3: TGCAGTGCTAGCAAGAACACTGAAGCTTTCTTT. The encoded protein is CSASKNTEAFF. The chain combines TRBV20-1 with TRBJ1-1; D not resolved. The CDR3 runs to 11 residues. V lost 3 bases, J lost 1 base, and 3 bases lay in between. Germline loops: CDR1 DFQATT, CDR2 SNEGSKA (reference sequence).

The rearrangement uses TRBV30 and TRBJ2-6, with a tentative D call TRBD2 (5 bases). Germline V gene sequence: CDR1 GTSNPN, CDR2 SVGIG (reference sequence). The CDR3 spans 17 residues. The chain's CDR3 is CALAANKISSGANVLTF. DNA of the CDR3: TGTGCTCTAGCTGCGAACAAGATCTCCTCTGGGGCCAACGTCCTGACTTTC.

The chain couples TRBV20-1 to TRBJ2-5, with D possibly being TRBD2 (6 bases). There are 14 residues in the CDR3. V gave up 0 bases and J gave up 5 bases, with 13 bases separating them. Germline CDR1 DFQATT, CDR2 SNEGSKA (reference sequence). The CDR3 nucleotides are TGCAGTGCTAGAGACCGCGGGAAGGGTGAGACCCAGTACTTC. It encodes CSARDRGKGETQYF.

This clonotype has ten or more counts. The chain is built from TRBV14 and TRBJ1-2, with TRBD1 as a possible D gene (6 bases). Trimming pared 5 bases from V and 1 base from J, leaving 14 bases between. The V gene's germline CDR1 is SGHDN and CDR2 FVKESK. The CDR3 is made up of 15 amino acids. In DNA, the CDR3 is TGTGCCAGCAGCTTTGACAGGAGTGGTAACTATGGCTACACCTTC. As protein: CASSFDRSGNYGYTF.

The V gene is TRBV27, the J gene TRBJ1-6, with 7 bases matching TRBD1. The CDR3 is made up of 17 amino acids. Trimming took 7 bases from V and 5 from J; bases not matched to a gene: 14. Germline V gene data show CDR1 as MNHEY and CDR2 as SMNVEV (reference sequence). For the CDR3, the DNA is TGTGCCAGCATGCCTCTGCGCAGGGGGGAAAATAATTCACCCCTCCACTTT. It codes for CASMPLRRGENNSPLHF.

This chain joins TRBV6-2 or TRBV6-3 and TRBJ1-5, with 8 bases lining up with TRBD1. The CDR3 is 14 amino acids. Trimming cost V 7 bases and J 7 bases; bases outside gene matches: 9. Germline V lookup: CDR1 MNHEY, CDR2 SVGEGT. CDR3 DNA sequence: TGTGCCAGCACTTTGACAGGGGCCCGGCAGCCCCAGCATTTT. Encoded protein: CASTLTGARQPQHF.